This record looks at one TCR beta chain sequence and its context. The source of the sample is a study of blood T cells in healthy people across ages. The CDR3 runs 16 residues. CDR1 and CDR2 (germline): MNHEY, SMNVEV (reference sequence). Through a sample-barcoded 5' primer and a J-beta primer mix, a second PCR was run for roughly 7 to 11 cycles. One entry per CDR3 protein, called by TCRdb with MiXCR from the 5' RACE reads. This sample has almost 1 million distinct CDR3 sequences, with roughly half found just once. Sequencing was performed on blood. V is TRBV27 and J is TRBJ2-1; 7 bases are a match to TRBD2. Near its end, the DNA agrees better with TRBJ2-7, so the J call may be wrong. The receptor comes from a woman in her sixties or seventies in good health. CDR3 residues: CASSPIPSGIYNEQYF. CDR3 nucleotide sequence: TGTGCCAGCAGTCCAATCCCCAGCGGGATCTACAATGAGCAGTACTTC.